This TCR beta chain came from a study of PD-L1 blockade in urothelial cancer. Background on the study: The patients first took atezolizumab in about 2014, receiving 1,200 mg intravenously every 3 weeks. Patients' prior chemotherapy regimens numbered 0 to 3.

The time point is: peripheral blood 6 weeks after treatment start. Using immunoSEQ multiplex PCR, the repertoire was profiled, and TCRdb retains in-frame clones only, with some absent. The repertoire includes tens of thousands of clones, more than 80% of them detected once, and about 10% sits in the top ten. This clone was picked up one time. The CDR3 consists of 15 residues. Germline V gene data show CDR1 as MNHNS and CDR2 as SASEGT. V was shortened by 0 bases and J by 8 bases, with 16 bases between the two germline ends. The V gene is TRBV6-1, the J gene TRBJ1-2; D might be TRBD1 (5 bases). The source material was PBMCs, sampled around atezolizumab (anti-PD-L1) treatment. The TCR sequence derives from a man between 70 and 80 years old with urothelial cancer. The DNA of the CDR3 is TGTGCCAGCAGTGAAGCCCTCCAGGGTGGCGCGGGCTACACCTTC. It specifies CASSEALQGGAGYTF.